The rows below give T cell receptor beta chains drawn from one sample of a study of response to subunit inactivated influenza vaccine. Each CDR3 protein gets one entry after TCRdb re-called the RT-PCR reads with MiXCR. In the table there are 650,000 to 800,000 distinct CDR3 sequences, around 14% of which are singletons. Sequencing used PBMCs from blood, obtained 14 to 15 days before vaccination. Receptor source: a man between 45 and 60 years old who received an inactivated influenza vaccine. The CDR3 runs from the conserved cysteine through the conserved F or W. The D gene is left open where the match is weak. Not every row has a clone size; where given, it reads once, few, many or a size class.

TGCAGCGTTGGAACTAGCGGGAGAGACTACGAGCAGTACTTC,CSVGTSGRDYEQYF,TRBV29-1,14,many,TRBD2,TRBJ2-7
TGTGCCAGCAGTTATCGGGACAGGTCCTACGAGCAGTACTTC,CASSYRDRSYEQYF,TRBV6-5,14,.,TRBD1,TRBJ2-7
TGTGCCAGCAGTTACTCCAGGCGGGAGCTAACAGATACGCAGTATTTT,CASSYSRRELTDTQYF,TRBV6-2/TRBV6-3,16,.,TRBD2,TRBJ2-3
TGCAGCGTTGAGTCCAGGGAAAGGGACAATGAGCAGTTCTTC,CSVESRERDNEQFF,TRBV29-1,14,.,.,TRBJ2-1
TGTGCCAGCAGCTTGATGCTCAGCTACAATGAGCAGTTCTTC,CASSLMLSYNEQFF,TRBV5-5,14,few,.,TRBJ2-1
TGTGCCAGCAGTTACTCGAGAGAGGAGACCCAGTACTTC,CASSYSREETQYF,TRBV6-6,13,few,.,TRBJ2-5
TGTGCCAGCTCACCAGGGCTAAGCGGGAGGGCCCAAGAGACCCAGTACTTC,CASSPGLSGRAQETQYF,TRBV18,17,.,TRBD2,TRBJ2-5
TGTGCCAGCAGCGTAGGACCCACCGCTTATGGCTACACCTTC,CASSVGPTAYGYTF,TRBV9,14,.,.,TRBJ1-2
TGTGCCAGCAGTGAATGGGGCGGGAGTTTCAATGATCAGTTCTTC,CASSEWGGSFNDQFF,TRBV2,15,.,TRBD2,TRBJ2-1
TGTGCCAGGAGTCTGAACACCGGGGAGCTGTTTTTT,CARSLNTGELFF,TRBV7-9,12,few,.,TRBJ2-2
TGTGCCAGCAGCCAAGAGGTGGCGAGGAATGAGCAGTTCTTC,CASSQEVARNEQFF,TRBV4-2,14,few,.,TRBJ2-1